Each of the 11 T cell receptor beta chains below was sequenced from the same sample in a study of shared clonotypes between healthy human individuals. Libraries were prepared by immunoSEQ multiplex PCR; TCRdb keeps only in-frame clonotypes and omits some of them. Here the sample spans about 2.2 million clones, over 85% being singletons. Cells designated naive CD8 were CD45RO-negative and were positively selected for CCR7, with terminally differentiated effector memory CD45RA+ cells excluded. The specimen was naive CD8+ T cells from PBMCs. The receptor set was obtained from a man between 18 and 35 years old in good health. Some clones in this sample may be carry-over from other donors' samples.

The CDR3, as DNA: TGTGCCAGCAGCTCACCTCTAGGGGGGGGTAGCACAGATACGCAGTATTTT. Encoded protein: CASSSPLGGGSTDTQYF. The rearrangement joins TRBV9 to TRBJ2-3; D is perhaps TRBD2 (7 bases). V was shortened by 4 bases and J by 0 bases, with 18 bases between the two germline ends. Germline CDR1 and CDR2: SGDLS and YYNGEE. The CDR3 runs to 17 residues.

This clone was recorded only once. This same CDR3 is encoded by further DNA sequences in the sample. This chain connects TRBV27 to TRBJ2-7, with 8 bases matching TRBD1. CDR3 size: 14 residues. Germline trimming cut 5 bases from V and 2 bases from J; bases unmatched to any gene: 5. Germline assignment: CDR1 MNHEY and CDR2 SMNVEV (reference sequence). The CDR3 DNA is TGTGCCAGCAGTCCGAGACAGGGGACCTACGAGCAGTACTTC. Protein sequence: CASSPRQGTYEQYF.

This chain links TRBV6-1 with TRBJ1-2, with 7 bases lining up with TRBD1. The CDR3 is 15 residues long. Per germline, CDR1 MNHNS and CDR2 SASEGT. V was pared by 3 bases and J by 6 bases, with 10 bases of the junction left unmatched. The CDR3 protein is CASSDDPAGGDGYTF. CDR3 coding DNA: TGTGCCAGCAGTGATGATCCCGCAGGGGGGGATGGCTACACCTTC.

The CDR3 DNA follows: TGTGCCAGCCGTCCCGGGACCCGAACTAATGAAAAACTGTTTTTT. It translates to CASRPGTRTNEKLFF. The chain joins TRBV27 to TRBJ1-4; tentatively, D is TRBD1 (5 bases). Germline CDR1 MNHEY, CDR2 SMNVEV (reference sequence). The CDR3 covers 15 residues. V lost 8 bases to trimming and J lost 1 base, with 14 bases between them. The variable domain in full, completed from reference TRBV27 and TRBJ1-4, reads EAQVTQNPRYLITVTGKKLTVTCSQNMNHEYMSWYRQDPGLGLRQIYYSMNVEVTDKGDVPEGYKVSRKEKRNFPLILESPSPNQTSLYFCASRPGTRTNEKLFFGSGTQLSVL.

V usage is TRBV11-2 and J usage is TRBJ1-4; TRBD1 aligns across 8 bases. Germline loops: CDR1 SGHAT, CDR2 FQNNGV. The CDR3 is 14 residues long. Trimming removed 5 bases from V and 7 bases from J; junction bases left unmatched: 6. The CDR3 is CASSDRGIGEKLFF. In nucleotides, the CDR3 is TGTGCCAGCAGCGACAGGGGAATCGGTGAAAAACTGTTTTTT.

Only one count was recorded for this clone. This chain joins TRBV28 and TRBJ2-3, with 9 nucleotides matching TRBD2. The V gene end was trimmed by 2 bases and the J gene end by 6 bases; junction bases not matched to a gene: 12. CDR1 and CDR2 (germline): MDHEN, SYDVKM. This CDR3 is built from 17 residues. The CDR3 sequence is CASSLKRGTSPQDTQYF. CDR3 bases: TGTGCCAGCAGTTTAAAAAGGGGGACTAGCCCTCAGGATACGCAGTATTTT.

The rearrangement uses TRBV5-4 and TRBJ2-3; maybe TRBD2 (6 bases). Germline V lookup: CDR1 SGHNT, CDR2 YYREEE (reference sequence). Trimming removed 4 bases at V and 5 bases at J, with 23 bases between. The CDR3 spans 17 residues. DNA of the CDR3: TGTGCCAGCAGCGATGGGGCGACCCGGGTGGGGGGAGATACGCAGTATTTT. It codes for CASSDGATRVGGDTQYF.

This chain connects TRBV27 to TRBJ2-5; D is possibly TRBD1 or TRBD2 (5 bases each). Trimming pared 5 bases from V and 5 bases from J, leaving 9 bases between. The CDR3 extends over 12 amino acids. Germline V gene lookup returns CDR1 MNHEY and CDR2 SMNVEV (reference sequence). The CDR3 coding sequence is TGTGCCAGCAGTCAATGGGGGGAGACCCAGTACTTC. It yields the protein CASSQWGETQYF.

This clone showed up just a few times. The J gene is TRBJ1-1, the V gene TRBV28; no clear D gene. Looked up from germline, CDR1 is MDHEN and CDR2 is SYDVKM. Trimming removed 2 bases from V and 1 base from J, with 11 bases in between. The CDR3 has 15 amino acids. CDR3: CASSLQTATNTEAFF. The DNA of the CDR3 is TGTGCCAGCAGTTTACAGACGGCTACGAACACTGAAGCTTTCTTT.

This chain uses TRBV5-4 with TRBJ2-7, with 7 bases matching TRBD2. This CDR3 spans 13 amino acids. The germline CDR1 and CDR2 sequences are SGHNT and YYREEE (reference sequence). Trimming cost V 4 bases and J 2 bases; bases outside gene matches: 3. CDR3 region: CASSPGTTYEQYF. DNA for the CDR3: TGTGCCAGCAGCCCCGGGACTACCTACGAGCAGTACTTC.

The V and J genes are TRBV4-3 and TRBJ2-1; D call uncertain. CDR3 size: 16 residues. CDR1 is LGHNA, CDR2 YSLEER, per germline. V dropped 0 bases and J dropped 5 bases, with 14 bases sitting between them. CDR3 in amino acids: CASSQERLHPNNEQFF. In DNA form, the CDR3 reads TGCGCCAGCAGCCAAGAACGGCTACACCCTAACAATGAGCAGTTCTTC.